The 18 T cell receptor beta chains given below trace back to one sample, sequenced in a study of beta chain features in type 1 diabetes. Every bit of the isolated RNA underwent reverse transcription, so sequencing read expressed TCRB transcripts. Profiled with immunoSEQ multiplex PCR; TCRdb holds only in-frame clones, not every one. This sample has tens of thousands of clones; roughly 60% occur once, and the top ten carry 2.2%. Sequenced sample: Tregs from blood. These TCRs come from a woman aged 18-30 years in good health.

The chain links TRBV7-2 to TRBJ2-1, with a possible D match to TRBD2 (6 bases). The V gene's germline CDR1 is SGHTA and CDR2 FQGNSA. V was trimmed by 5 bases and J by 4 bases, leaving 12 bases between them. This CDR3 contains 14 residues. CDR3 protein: CASSRDRGYNEQFF. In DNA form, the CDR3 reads TGTGCCAGCAGCCGCGACCGGGGGTACAATGAGCAGTTCTTC. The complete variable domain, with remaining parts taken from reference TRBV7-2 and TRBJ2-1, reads GAGVSQSPSNKVTEKGKDVELRCDPISGHTALYWYRQSLGQGLEFLIYFQGNSAPDKSGLPSDRFSAERTGGSVSTLTIQRTQQEDSAVYLCASSRDRGYNEQFFGPGTRLTVL.

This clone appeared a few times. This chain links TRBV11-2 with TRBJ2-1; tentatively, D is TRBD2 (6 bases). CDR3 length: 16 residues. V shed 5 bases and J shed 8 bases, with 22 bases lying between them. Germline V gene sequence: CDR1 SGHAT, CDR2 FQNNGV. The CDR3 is CASSRARRALGDEQFF. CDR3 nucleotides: TGTGCCAGCAGCCGTGCCCGGAGGGCCTTAGGGGATGAGCAGTTCTTC.

The CDR3 here is CASSSPPLRGTEAFF. CDR3 bases: TGTGCCAGCAGTTCGCCGCCTCTAAGGGGCACTGAAGCTTTCTTT. The J gene is TRBJ1-1, the V gene TRBV6-6; D possibly corresponds to TRBD1 (5 bases). Germline values: CDR1 MNHNY, CDR2 SVGAGI (reference sequence). CDR3 length: 15 amino acids. V lost 4 bases and J lost 4, with 16 bases in between.

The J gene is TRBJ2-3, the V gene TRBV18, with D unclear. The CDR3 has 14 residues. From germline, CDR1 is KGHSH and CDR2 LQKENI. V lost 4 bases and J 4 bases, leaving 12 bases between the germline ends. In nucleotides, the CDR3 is TGTGCCAGCTCACTGGTGGCCTCTTCAGATACGCAGTATTTT. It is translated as CASSLVASSDTQYF.

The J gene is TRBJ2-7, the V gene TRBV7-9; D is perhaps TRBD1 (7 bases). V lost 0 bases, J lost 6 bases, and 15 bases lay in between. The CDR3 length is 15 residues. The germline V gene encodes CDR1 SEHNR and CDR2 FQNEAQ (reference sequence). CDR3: CASSLARRGDGEQYF. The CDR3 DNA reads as TGTGCCAGCAGCTTAGCACGCAGGGGGGATGGCGAGCAGTACTTC. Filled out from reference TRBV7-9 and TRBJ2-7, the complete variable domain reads DTGVSQNPRHKITKRGQNVTFRCDPISEHNRLYWYRQTLGQGPEFLTYFQNEAQLEKSRLLSDRFSAERPKGSFSTLEIQRTEQGDSAMYLCASSLARRGDGEQYFGPGTRLTVT.

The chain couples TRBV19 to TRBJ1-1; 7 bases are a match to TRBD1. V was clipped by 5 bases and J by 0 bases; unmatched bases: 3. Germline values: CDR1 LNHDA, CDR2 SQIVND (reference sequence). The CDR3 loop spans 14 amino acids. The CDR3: CASSLGQMNTEAFF. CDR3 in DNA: TGTGCCAGTAGTTTGGGACAGATGAACACTGAAGCTTTCTTT.

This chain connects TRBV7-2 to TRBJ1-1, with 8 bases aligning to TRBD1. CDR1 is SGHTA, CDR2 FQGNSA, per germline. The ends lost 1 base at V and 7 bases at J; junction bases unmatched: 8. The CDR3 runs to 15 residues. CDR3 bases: TGTGCCAGCAGCTTAGGCCCAGGGGGCCCACGTGAAGCTTTCTTT. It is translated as CASSLGPGGPREAFF.

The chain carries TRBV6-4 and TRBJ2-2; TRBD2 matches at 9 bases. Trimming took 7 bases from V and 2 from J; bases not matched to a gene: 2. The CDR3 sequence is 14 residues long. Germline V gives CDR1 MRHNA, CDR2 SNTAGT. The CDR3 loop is CASKLAGNTGELFF. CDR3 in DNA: TGTGCCAGCAAACTAGCGGGTAACACCGGGGAGCTGTTTTTT.

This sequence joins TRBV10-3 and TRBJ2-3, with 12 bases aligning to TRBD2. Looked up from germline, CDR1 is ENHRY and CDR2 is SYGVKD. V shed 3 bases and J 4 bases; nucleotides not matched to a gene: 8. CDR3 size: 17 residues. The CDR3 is CAISDPSGGVKADTQYF. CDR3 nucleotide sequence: TGTGCCATCAGTGACCCTAGCGGGGGGGTAAAGGCAGATACGCAGTATTTT.

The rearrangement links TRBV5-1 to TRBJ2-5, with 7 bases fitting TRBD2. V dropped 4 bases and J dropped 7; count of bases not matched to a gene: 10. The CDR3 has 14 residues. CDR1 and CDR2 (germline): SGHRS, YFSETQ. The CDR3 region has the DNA TGCGCCAGCAGCCTGGGACTATTTTCGGGGACCCAGTACTTC. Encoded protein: CASSLGLFSGTQYF.

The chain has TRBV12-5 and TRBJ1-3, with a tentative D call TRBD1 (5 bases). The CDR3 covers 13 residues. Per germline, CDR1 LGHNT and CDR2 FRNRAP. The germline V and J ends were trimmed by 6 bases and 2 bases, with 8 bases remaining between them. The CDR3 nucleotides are TGTGCTAGTGGGGGGCCAACTGGAAACACCATATATTTT. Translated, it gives CASGGPTGNTIYF. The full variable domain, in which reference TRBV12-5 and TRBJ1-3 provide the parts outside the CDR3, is DARVTQTPRHKVTEMGQEVTMRCQPILGHNTVFWYRQTMMQGLELLAYFRNRAPLDDSGMPKDRFSAEMPDATLATLKIQPSEPRDSAVYFCASGGPTGNTIYFGEGSWLTVV.

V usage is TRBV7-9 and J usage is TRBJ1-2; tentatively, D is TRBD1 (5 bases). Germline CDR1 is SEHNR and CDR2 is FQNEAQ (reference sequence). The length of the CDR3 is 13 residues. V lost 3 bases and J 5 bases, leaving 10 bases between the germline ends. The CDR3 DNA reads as TGTGCCAGCAGCTTGGGGCAGAGATATGGCTACACCTTC. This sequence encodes CASSLGQRYGYTF.

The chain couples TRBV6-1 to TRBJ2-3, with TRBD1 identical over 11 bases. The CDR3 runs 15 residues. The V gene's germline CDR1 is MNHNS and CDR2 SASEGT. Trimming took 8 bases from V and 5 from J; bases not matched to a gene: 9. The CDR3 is CASSPGQGAGDTQYF. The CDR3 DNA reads TGTGCCAGCTCTCCCGGACAGGGGGCAGGAGATACGCAGTATTTT.

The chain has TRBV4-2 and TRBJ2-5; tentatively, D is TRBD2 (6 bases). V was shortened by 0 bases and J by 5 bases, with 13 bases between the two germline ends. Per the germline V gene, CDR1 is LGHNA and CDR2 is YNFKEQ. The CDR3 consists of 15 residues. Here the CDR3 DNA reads TGTGCCAGCAGCCAAGACGACGGTCGGGGGGAGACCCAGTACTTC. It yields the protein CASSQDDGRGETQYF.

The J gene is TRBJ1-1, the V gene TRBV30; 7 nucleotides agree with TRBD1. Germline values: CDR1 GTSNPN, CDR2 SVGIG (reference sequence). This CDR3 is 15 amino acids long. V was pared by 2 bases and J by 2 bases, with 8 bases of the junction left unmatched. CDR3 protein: CAWSIAGTANTEAFF. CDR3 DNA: TGTGCCTGGAGTATCGCGGGGACAGCCAACACTGAAGCTTTCTTT.

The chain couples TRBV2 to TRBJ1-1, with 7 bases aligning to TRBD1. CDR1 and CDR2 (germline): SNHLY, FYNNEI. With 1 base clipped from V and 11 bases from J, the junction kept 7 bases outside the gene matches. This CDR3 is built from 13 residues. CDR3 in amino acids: CASSEGQGRLAFF. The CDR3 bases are TGTGCCAGCAGTGAAGGACAGGGCCGCCTGGCTTTCTTT.

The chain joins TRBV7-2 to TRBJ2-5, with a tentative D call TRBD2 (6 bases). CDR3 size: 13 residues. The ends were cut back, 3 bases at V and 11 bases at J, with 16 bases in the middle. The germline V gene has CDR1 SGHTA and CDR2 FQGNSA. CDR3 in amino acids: CASSFSGVDEQYF. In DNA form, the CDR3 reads TGTGCCAGCAGCTTCTCGGGGGTGGATGAGCAGTACTTC.

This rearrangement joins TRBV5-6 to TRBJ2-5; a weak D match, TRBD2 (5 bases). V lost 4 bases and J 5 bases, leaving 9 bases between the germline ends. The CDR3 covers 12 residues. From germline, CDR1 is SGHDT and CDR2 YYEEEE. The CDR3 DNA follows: TGTGCCAGCAGCCGCCCGGGGGAGACCCAGTACTTC. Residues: CASSRPGETQYF.